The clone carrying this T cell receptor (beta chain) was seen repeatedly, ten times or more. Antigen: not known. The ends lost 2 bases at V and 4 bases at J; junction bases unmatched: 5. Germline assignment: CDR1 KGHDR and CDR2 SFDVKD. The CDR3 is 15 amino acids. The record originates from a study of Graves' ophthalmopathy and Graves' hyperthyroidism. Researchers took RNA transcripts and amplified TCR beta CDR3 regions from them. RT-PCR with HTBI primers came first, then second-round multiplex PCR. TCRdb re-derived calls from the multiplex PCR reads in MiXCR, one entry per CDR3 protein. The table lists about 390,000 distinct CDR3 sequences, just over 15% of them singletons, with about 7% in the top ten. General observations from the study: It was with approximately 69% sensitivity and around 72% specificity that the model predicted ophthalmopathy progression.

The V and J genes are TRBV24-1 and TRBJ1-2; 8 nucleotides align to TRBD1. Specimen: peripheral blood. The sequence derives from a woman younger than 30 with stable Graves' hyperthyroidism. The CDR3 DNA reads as TGTGCCACCAGTGATTCTGAGACAGGGGTCTATGGCTACACCTTC. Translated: CATSDSETGVYGYTF.